These T cell receptor beta chains were read from a single sample in a study of blood T cell repertoires in COVID-19. The table came from immunoSEQ multiplex PCR; TCRdb's copy has only in-frame clones and leaves some out. The table lists hundreds of thousands of clones, 83% of them singletons, with 2% to 3% in the top ten. The sequenced material came from peripheral blood. Source of these receptors: a woman aged 35 to 49 with active or convalescent COVID-19. CDR3s include the opening cysteine and the closing phenylalanine or tryptophan.

v_gene: TRBV24-1
CDR3aa: CATSDLTGGYSNQPQHF

v_gene: TRBV28
CDR3aa: CASSLLAGGPYNEQFF

v_gene: TRBV7-7
CDR3aa: CASSPWAGDTEAFF

v_gene: TRBV9
CDR3aa: CASSARGAGQLVDTEAFF

v_gene: TRBV5-1
CDR3aa: CASSEEQGRGKGYTF

v_gene: TRBV25-1
CDR3aa: CASGADRGLYTEAFF

v_gene: TRBV6-4
CDR3aa: CASSDSGTGSYSNQPQHF

v_gene: TRBV27
CDR3aa: CASSLTPGRTEAFF

v_gene: TRBV19
CDR3aa: CASSISRDEKLFF

v_gene: TRBV13
CDR3aa: CASSQADRGDEKLFF

v_gene: TRBV2
CDR3aa: CASTGLAVYNEQFF

v_gene: TRBV19
CDR3aa: CASKKGADNYGYTF

v_gene: TRBV21-1
CDR3aa: CASSGRGYDSDTQYF

v_gene: TRBV24-1
CDR3aa: CATSEPGTRVETQYF

v_gene: TRBV11-3
CDR3aa: CASSQLGGAAVTPQYF

v_gene: TRBV7-7
CDR3aa: CASSLGLQGPHEQYF

v_gene: TRBV24-1
CDR3aa: CATSDTGTGGSYEQYF

v_gene: TRBV5-1
CDR3aa: CASSIPGSTDTQYF

v_gene: TRBV4-2
CDR3aa: CASSHGTSGGDNEQFF

v_gene: TRBV5-1
CDR3aa: CASSHSGTGSDTQYF

v_gene: TRBV24-1
CDR3aa: CATEGAGVRTGELFF

v_gene: TRBV10-3
CDR3aa: CAITDRVNDQETQYF

v_gene: TRBV5-1
CDR3aa: CASSFPDRGNYQETQYF

v_gene: TRBV5-1
CDR3aa: CASSKAAGGTAYYGYTF

v_gene: TRBV2
CDR3aa: CASSRGTGHSPLHF

v_gene: TRBV7-2
CDR3aa: CASSPGARGGLTDTQYF

v_gene: TRBV10-3
CDR3aa: CAISQPGRGSYNEQFF

v_gene: TRBV5-1
CDR3aa: CASSPGQIVTNEKLFF

v_gene: TRBV28
CDR3aa: CASYSGDTDTQYF

v_gene: TRBV5-6
CDR3aa: CASSLGTIRDTQYF

v_gene: TRBV5-6
CDR3aa: CASSLTGAWDTGELFF

v_gene: TRBV5-6
CDR3aa: CASSFGLSGAGGYTF

v_gene: TRBV19
CDR3aa: CASSPGSRNTEAFF

v_gene: TRBV5-1
CDR3aa: CASSGEDRSYNEQFF

v_gene: TRBV7-9
CDR3aa: CASSIIQGHNSPLHF

v_gene: TRBV14
CDR3aa: CASSQSLRRDRGYTEAFF

v_gene: TRBV7-8
CDR3aa: CASSFLAGASSYEQYF

v_gene: TRBV12-3/TRBV12-4
CDR3aa: CASSEGDSRGYTF

v_gene: TRBV28
CDR3aa: CASSFGGDYGYTF

v_gene: TRBV5-1
CDR3aa: CASSLYSGDSYEQYF

v_gene: TRBV7-2
CDR3aa: CASSPRMGVGGPLYEQYF

v_gene: TRBV20-1
CDR3aa: CSASARLAGGRGDNEQFF

v_gene: TRBV19
CDR3aa: CASSMDRGDTQYF

v_gene: TRBV11-2
CDR3aa: CASQKAGQETQYF

v_gene: TRBV18
CDR3aa: CASSPWSQGVGDSPLHF

v_gene: TRBV6-6
CDR3aa: CASSPTGLSRSVTEAFF

v_gene: TRBV5-6
CDR3aa: CASSLAGTANYGYTF

v_gene: TRBV18
CDR3aa: CASSPPETGGADTQYF

v_gene: TRBV7-6
CDR3aa: CASSSSQGAHTEAFF